This T cell receptor (beta chain) was sequenced in a study of blood T cell repertoires in COVID-19. V lost 1 base and J 7 bases, leaving 13 bases between the germline ends. Germline V gene lookup returns CDR1 SGHDN and CDR2 FVKESK. CDR3 length equals 14 residues. Under the authors' procedure: Reference gene primer amplification gave estimated nucleated cell counts. Produced via immunoSEQ multiplex PCR; TCRdb's table is partial and in-frame only. V and J calls and clone size follow that table, whereas D and trimming were derived from the DNA. Of under 200,000 clones listed, more than 65% are singletons. This clone was recorded many times.

This sequence joins TRBV14 and TRBJ2-5, with D tentatively TRBD1 (6 bases). Sequencing input: PBMCs or T cells enriched from blood (not recorded which). The sequence was collected from a man aged 55 to 70 who had recovered from COVID-19. CDR3 region: CASSQVTGYGTQYF. The CDR3 nucleotides are TGTGCCAGCAGCCAAGTTACAGGGTATGGGACCCAGTACTTC.